The rows below give T cell receptor beta chains drawn from one sample of a study of T cell responses to AZD1222 COVID-19 vaccine. Using immunoSEQ multiplex PCR, the repertoire was profiled, and TCRdb retains in-frame clones only, with some absent. The table lists 150,000 or so clones, roughly 89% of them singletons. The input for sequencing was peripheral blood, taken on day 0 of AZD1222 vaccination. Receptors originate from an adult in good health. The CDR3 runs from the conserved cysteine through the conserved F or W. Fields, in order: J gene, D gene, V gene, clone size, CDR3 length, CDR3 DNA, CDR3 protein. D genes are given only for firm matches. Clone size, where shown, is once, few, many, or a class for clones that have expanded.

J gene: TRBJ1-2; D gene: NA; V gene: TRBV2; clone size: NA; CDR3 length: 13; CDR3 DNA: TGTGCCAGCAGTGAACAGGGGACCAGGGGCTACACCTTC; CDR3 protein: CASSEQGTRGYTF
J gene: TRBJ1-5; D gene: NA; V gene: TRBV7-9; clone size: few; CDR3 length: 15; CDR3 DNA: TGTGCCAGCTCACGGGGACCGGGGAAGAATCAGCCCCAGCATTTT; CDR3 protein: CASSRGPGKNQPQHF
J gene: TRBJ2-4; D gene: TRBD1; V gene: TRBV15; clone size: NA; CDR3 length: 13; CDR3 DNA: TGTGCCACCAGAGGACAGGTGAAAAACATTCAGTACTTC; CDR3 protein: CATRGQVKNIQYF
J gene: TRBJ2-5; D gene: NA; V gene: TRBV28; clone size: NA; CDR3 length: 15; CDR3 DNA: TGTGCCAGCAGTTTGGACCCCAGGGGTGGGGAGACCCAGTACTTC; CDR3 protein: CASSLDPRGGETQYF
J gene: TRBJ2-7; D gene: NA; V gene: TRBV19; clone size: NA; CDR3 length: 15; CDR3 DNA: TGTGCCAGTAGTCCCTATACTGGGGAACTTTCCGAGCAGTACTTC; CDR3 protein: CASSPYTGELSEQYF
J gene: TRBJ1-2; D gene: TRBD1; V gene: TRBV3-1/TRBV3-2; clone size: NA; CDR3 length: 15; CDR3 DNA: TGTGCCAGCAGCCAAGATTTCGGGACAGGGTATGGCTACACCTTC; CDR3 protein: CASSQDFGTGYGYTF
J gene: TRBJ1-5; D gene: NA; V gene: TRBV28; clone size: NA; CDR3 length: 15; CDR3 DNA: TGTGCCAGCAGTTTTCGAGGTGCGCAACGTCAGCCCCAGCATTTT; CDR3 protein: CASSFRGAQRQPQHF
J gene: TRBJ1-2; D gene: TRBD1; V gene: TRBV14; clone size: NA; CDR3 length: 16; CDR3 DNA: TGTGCCAGCAGCCCTGTGACAGGGAAAACTAACTATGGCTACACCTTC; CDR3 protein: CASSPVTGKTNYGYTF
J gene: TRBJ1-6; D gene: NA; V gene: TRBV28; clone size: NA; CDR3 length: 14; CDR3 DNA: TGTGCCAGCAGTCCCGGGACGGTGAATTCACCCCTCCACTTT; CDR3 protein: CASSPGTVNSPLHF
J gene: TRBJ1-1; D gene: NA; V gene: TRBV7-9; clone size: NA; CDR3 length: 14; CDR3 DNA: TGTGCCAGCACCCCAGGGCACCCCGGCGCTGAAGCTTTCTTT; CDR3 protein: CASTPGHPGAEAFF
J gene: TRBJ2-7; D gene: NA; V gene: TRBV28; clone size: NA; CDR3 length: 15; CDR3 DNA: TGTGCCAGCAGTTTACGGGCAGGGGACTCCTACGAGCAGTACTTC; CDR3 protein: CASSLRAGDSYEQYF
J gene: TRBJ2-7; D gene: NA; V gene: TRBV19; clone size: NA; CDR3 length: 12; CDR3 DNA: TGTGCCAGTAGTACCGGGGGCTACGAGCAGTACTTC; CDR3 protein: CASSTGGYEQYF
J gene: TRBJ1-1; D gene: NA; V gene: TRBV18; clone size: NA; CDR3 length: 12; CDR3 DNA: TGTGCCAGCTCAGGCATAAACACTGAAGCTTTCTTT; CDR3 protein: CASSGINTEAFF
J gene: TRBJ2-3; D gene: NA; V gene: TRBV2; clone size: NA; CDR3 length: 13; CDR3 DNA: TGTGCCAGCAGTGAGGCAAACACAGATACGCAGTATTTT; CDR3 protein: CASSEANTDTQYF
J gene: TRBJ1-6; D gene: NA; V gene: TRBV3-1/TRBV3-2; clone size: NA; CDR3 length: 16; CDR3 DNA: TGTGCCAGCAGCCAAGTCCCAGGTTTCTATAATTCACCCCTCCACTTT; CDR3 protein: CASSQVPGFYNSPLHF
J gene: TRBJ1-6; D gene: TRBD1; V gene: TRBV3-1/TRBV3-2; clone size: NA; CDR3 length: 16; CDR3 DNA: TGTGCCAGCAGCCGAAACAACGAAGACAGGGGTTCACCCCTCCACTTT; CDR3 protein: CASSRNNEDRGSPLHF
J gene: TRBJ2-5; D gene: NA; V gene: TRBV15; clone size: NA; CDR3 length: 15; CDR3 DNA: TGTGCCACCAGCAGAGGGGGATCCCTCCAAGAGACCCAGTACTTC; CDR3 protein: CATSRGGSLQETQYF
J gene: TRBJ2-1; D gene: TRBD2; V gene: TRBV27; clone size: NA; CDR3 length: 19; CDR3 DNA: TGTGCCAGCACCCCGGGCCCCAATCCGCGGGAGGTGGGCTACAATGAGCAGTTCTTC; CDR3 protein: CASTPGPNPREVGYNEQFF
J gene: TRBJ2-3; D gene: TRBD2; V gene: TRBV24-1; clone size: NA; CDR3 length: 17; CDR3 DNA: TGTGCCACCAGTGACCTCGTTAGCGGGATGAGTGCAGATACGCAGTATTTT; CDR3 protein: CATSDLVSGMSADTQYF
J gene: TRBJ1-2; D gene: NA; V gene: TRBV7-9; clone size: NA; CDR3 length: 13; CDR3 DNA: TGTGCCAGCAGCCTAGGCACAGCGGGTGGCTACACCTTC; CDR3 protein: CASSLGTAGGYTF
J gene: TRBJ2-1; D gene: NA; V gene: TRBV7-8; clone size: NA; CDR3 length: 14; CDR3 DNA: TGTGCCAGCAGGCTAGGAAGCTCCTACAATGAGCAGTTCTTC; CDR3 protein: CASRLGSSYNEQFF
J gene: TRBJ1-2; D gene: NA; V gene: TRBV12-3/TRBV12-4; clone size: NA; CDR3 length: 11; CDR3 DNA: TGTGCCAGCATGGCTAACTATGGCTACACCTTC; CDR3 protein: CASMANYGYTF
J gene: TRBJ2-1; D gene: TRBD2; V gene: TRBV3-1/TRBV3-2; clone size: NA; CDR3 length: 16; CDR3 DNA: TGTGCCAGCAGCCAACGGTCCGGGACTAGAAACAATGAGCAGTTCTTC; CDR3 protein: CASSQRSGTRNNEQFF
J gene: TRBJ2-1; D gene: NA; V gene: TRBV27; clone size: NA; CDR3 length: 14; CDR3 DNA: TGTGCCAGCAGTTTAGGGGACCACAACAATGAGCAGTTCTTC; CDR3 protein: CASSLGDHNNEQFF
J gene: TRBJ2-7; D gene: NA; V gene: TRBV28; clone size: NA; CDR3 length: 14; CDR3 DNA: TGTGCCAGCACCATCATGACAGCCCGCTACGAGCAGTACTTC; CDR3 protein: CASTIMTARYEQYF
J gene: TRBJ1-2; D gene: NA; V gene: TRBV11-2; clone size: NA; CDR3 length: 13; CDR3 DNA: TGTGCCAGCAGCTTAGTCTTGGGAGATGGCTACACCTTC; CDR3 protein: CASSLVLGDGYTF
J gene: TRBJ2-1; D gene: TRBD2; V gene: TRBV5-1; clone size: once; CDR3 length: 14; CDR3 DNA: TGCGCCAGCAGCATACAAACTAGCGGCGATGAGCAGTTCTTC; CDR3 protein: CASSIQTSGDEQFF
J gene: TRBJ2-7; D gene: NA; V gene: TRBV6-1; clone size: NA; CDR3 length: 11; CDR3 DNA: TGTGCCAGCAGTGAATATAACGAGCAGTACTTC; CDR3 protein: CASSEYNEQYF
J gene: TRBJ2-1; D gene: NA; V gene: TRBV6-4; clone size: NA; CDR3 length: 15; CDR3 DNA: TGTGCCAGCAGCGCCGAGGCGGGGACCTACAATGAGCAGTTCTTC; CDR3 protein: CASSAEAGTYNEQFF
J gene: TRBJ2-3; D gene: TRBD2; V gene: TRBV24-1; clone size: NA; CDR3 length: 14; CDR3 DNA: TGTGCCACCAGTGGGAGCGGGAGGACAGATACGCAGTATTTT; CDR3 protein: CATSGSGRTDTQYF
J gene: TRBJ2-1; D gene: TRBD2; V gene: TRBV10-3; clone size: NA; CDR3 length: 20; CDR3 DNA: TGTGCCATCAGCCCCTCACCAGGGGCTAGCGGGGGAAGCTCCTACAATGAGCAGTTCTTC; CDR3 protein: CAISPSPGASGGSSYNEQFF
J gene: TRBJ1-2; D gene: NA; V gene: TRBV28; clone size: NA; CDR3 length: 11; CDR3 DNA: TGTGCCAGCAGTTTAGTTGATGGCTACACCTTC; CDR3 protein: CASSLVDGYTF
J gene: TRBJ2-7; D gene: TRBD1; V gene: TRBV5-1; clone size: NA; CDR3 length: 17; CDR3 DNA: TGCGCCAGCAGCTTGGGCGCTTCGACAGGGAGCTCCTACGAGCAGTACTTC; CDR3 protein: CASSLGASTGSSYEQYF
J gene: TRBJ1-6; D gene: NA; V gene: TRBV19; clone size: NA; CDR3 length: 18; CDR3 DNA: TGTGCCAGTAGTATAGTTTCCAGTTTCGGGATCTATAATTCACCCCTCCACTTT; CDR3 protein: CASSIVSSFGIYNSPLHF
J gene: TRBJ1-1; D gene: TRBD1; V gene: TRBV7-8; clone size: NA; CDR3 length: 16; CDR3 DNA: TGTGCCAGCAGCTTATTATTGACAGGGGCGAACACTGAAGCTTTCTTT; CDR3 protein: CASSLLLTGANTEAFF
J gene: TRBJ1-1; D gene: NA; V gene: TRBV18; clone size: NA; CDR3 length: 15; CDR3 DNA: TGTGCCAGCTCACCCGAGACAATGTTAAGTGGGGTTTCTCGGTTT; CDR3 protein: CASSPETMLSGVSRF
J gene: TRBJ1-4; D gene: TRBD1; V gene: TRBV5-4; clone size: NA; CDR3 length: 14; CDR3 DNA: TGTGCCAGCAGCTTAGGGACAGGGGAAGAAAAACTGTTTTTT; CDR3 protein: CASSLGTGEEKLFF
J gene: TRBJ2-7; D gene: NA; V gene: TRBV28; clone size: NA; CDR3 length: 14; CDR3 DNA: TGTGCCAGCAGCCCAGTGATAAGGGGTCGGGAGCAGTACTTC; CDR3 protein: CASSPVIRGREQYF
J gene: TRBJ2-5; D gene: NA; V gene: TRBV10-1; clone size: NA; CDR3 length: 14; CDR3 DNA: TGCGCCAGCAGTGACTCTGGGGGTAGAGAGACCCAGTACTTC; CDR3 protein: CASSDSGGRETQYF
J gene: TRBJ1-2; D gene: NA; V gene: TRBV5-1; clone size: NA; CDR3 length: 13; CDR3 DNA: TGCGCCAGCAGCTTGGCCTCCAGCCATGGCTACACCTTC; CDR3 protein: CASSLASSHGYTF
J gene: TRBJ2-3; D gene: TRBD2; V gene: TRBV2; clone size: once; CDR3 length: 14; CDR3 DNA: TGTGCCTCTAACCCGGGGGGAAGCACAGATACGCAGTATTTT; CDR3 protein: CASNPGGSTDTQYF
J gene: TRBJ1-2; D gene: NA; V gene: TRBV14; clone size: NA; CDR3 length: 15; CDR3 DNA: TGTGCCAGCAGCCAATTCGGGGGGATCCCCTATGGCTACACCTTC; CDR3 protein: CASSQFGGIPYGYTF
J gene: TRBJ2-7; D gene: TRBD1; V gene: TRBV28; clone size: NA; CDR3 length: 16; CDR3 DNA: TGTGCCAGCAGTACTCGAGGGACAGGGGGGCTATACGAGCAGTACTTC; CDR3 protein: CASSTRGTGGLYEQYF
J gene: TRBJ1-5; D gene: NA; V gene: TRBV7-9; clone size: NA; CDR3 length: 14; CDR3 DNA: TGTGCCAGCAGCTTAGAAGGGACGGGCCAGCCCCAGCATTTT; CDR3 protein: CASSLEGTGQPQHF
J gene: TRBJ1-1; D gene: NA; V gene: TRBV29-1; clone size: NA; CDR3 length: 10; CDR3 DNA: TGCAGCGTTACGACAGGTGAAGCTTTCTTT; CDR3 protein: CSVTTGEAFF
J gene: TRBJ1-2; D gene: NA; V gene: TRBV11-2; clone size: NA; CDR3 length: 12; CDR3 DNA: TGTGCCAGCAACCTAGAGGGGCAGGAGCGCCACTTC; CDR3 protein: CASNLEGQERHF
J gene: TRBJ1-4; D gene: NA; V gene: TRBV6-5; clone size: NA; CDR3 length: 15; CDR3 DNA: TGTGCCAGCAGTACGGTGGGCAGGGGTAATGAAAAACTGTTTTTT; CDR3 protein: CASSTVGRGNEKLFF
J gene: TRBJ1-2; D gene: NA; V gene: TRBV7-2; clone size: NA; CDR3 length: 17; CDR3 DNA: TGTGCCAGCAGCTTAGAGTGGACAGATTATAATAACTATGGCTACACCTTC; CDR3 protein: CASSLEWTDYNNYGYTF
J gene: TRBJ2-5; D gene: NA; V gene: TRBV12-3/TRBV12-4; clone size: NA; CDR3 length: 13; CDR3 DNA: TGTGCCAGCAGCCGGGTTCCAAGAGAGACCCAGTACTTC; CDR3 protein: CASSRVPRETQYF
J gene: TRBJ1-1; D gene: NA; V gene: TRBV28; clone size: NA; CDR3 length: 11; CDR3 DNA: TGTGCCAGCAGTTTTCGGGGTATAGCTTTCTTT; CDR3 protein: CASSFRGIAFF
J gene: TRBJ1-4; D gene: NA; V gene: TRBV21-1; clone size: NA; CDR3 length: 18; CDR3 DNA: TGTGCCAGCAGCAAGATCTTTTGGCAGAGTGCAACTAATGAAAAACTGTTTTTT; CDR3 protein: CASSKIFWQSATNEKLFF
J gene: TRBJ2-5; D gene: TRBD2; V gene: TRBV28; clone size: NA; CDR3 length: 16; CDR3 DNA: TGTGCCAGCAGTTTCCTGAGCGGGGGGGCCGGAGAGACCCAGTACTTC; CDR3 protein: CASSFLSGGAGETQYF